The next 18 T cell receptor beta chains were all read from a single sample in a study of shared T cell receptors in the human thymus (dated by TCRdb to about 2021). Libraries were constructed by the immunoSEQ multiplex PCR assay. Imported from immuneACCESS, the table was reduced by TCRdb to in-frame sequences with V and J called. These copies leave out some clones; in studies compared against another copy, an unresolved V gene accounts for under half, and the cause of the remainder is not known. This sample is represented by a few hundred thousand clones; about 95% of them were singletons. The ten largest make up approximately 0.02% of the sample. Sequencing was performed on thymocytes. Source of these receptors: a human donor.

In this sample, this clone turned up a few times. V is TRBV4-2 and J is TRBJ2-7; TRBD2 matches 9 bases. The CDR3 is 16 residues long. Germline loops: CDR1 LGHNA, CDR2 YNFKEQ. The trim removed 1 base at V and 2 bases at J, leaving 6 bases unmatched. The CDR3 reads CASSQGRLAGPYEQYF. The CDR3 DNA sequence: TGTGCCAGCAGCCAAGGGCGGCTAGCGGGACCCTACGAGCAGTACTTC.

V usage is TRBV27 and J usage is TRBJ2-2; TRBD1 might be the D (6 bases). The CDR3 extends over 17 amino acids. V was cut by 4 bases and J by 5 bases, with 20 bases left in between. The germline CDR1 and CDR2 sequences are MNHEY and SMNVEV (reference sequence). The CDR3 region has the DNA TGTGCCAGCAGTTCAGGTCCTAGACAGGTGGGGACCGGGGAGCTGTTTTTT. Translation: CASSSGPRQVGTGELFF.

V is TRBV28 and J is TRBJ1-5; possibly TRBD1 for D (5 bases). Trimming pared 6 bases from V and 4 bases from J, leaving 22 bases between. The germline V gene has CDR1 MDHEN and CDR2 SYDVKM. The CDR3 runs 17 residues. CDR3 protein: CASRFNIPGVGNQPQHF. CDR3 in DNA: TGTGCCAGCAGATTTAACATCCCGGGGGTCGGAAATCAGCCCCAGCATTTT.

The CDR3 spells CASSQPITGQGTNEKLFF. For the CDR3, the DNA is TGTGCCAGCAGCCAACCCATAACAGGGCAGGGGACTAATGAAAAACTGTTTTTT. V is TRBV14 and J is TRBJ1-4; a possible D gene is TRBD1 (6 bases). This CDR3 spans 18 amino acids. Trimming shortened V by 2 bases and J by 2 bases, and 18 bases separated the two germline ends. CDR1 and CDR2 from the germline V gene are SGHDN and FVKESK.

J is TRBJ2-7 and V is TRBV5-1, with D maybe TRBD2 (6 bases). Germline V gene sequence: CDR1 SGHRS, CDR2 YFSETQ. The CDR3 covers 14 residues. Trimming removed 0 bases at V and 2 bases at J, with 9 bases between. CDR3 sequence: CASSLGGITYEQYF. Here the CDR3 DNA reads TGCGCCAGCAGCTTGGGCGGGATCACCTACGAGCAGTACTTC.

The gene calls are TRBV5-6 and TRBJ1-1; 7 bases are a match to TRBD1. The CDR3 totals 16 residues. The V and J ends lost 4 bases and 0 bases, in that order; junction bases with no gene match: 9. Per germline, CDR1 SGHDT and CDR2 YYEEEE. This chain's CDR3 is CASSRLGGAVNTEAFF. CDR3 bases: TGTGCCAGCAGCCGGTTAGGGGGCGCGGTGAACACTGAAGCTTTCTTT.

In DNA form, the CDR3 reads TGTGCCAGCAGTCCGGGACAGGTTTCTGGGGCCAACGTCCTGACTTTC. Residues: CASSPGQVSGANVLTF. The rearrangement links TRBV27 to TRBJ2-6, with 8 bases lining up with TRBD1. Germline V CDR1 and CDR2: MNHEY, SMNVEV (reference sequence). The length of the CDR3 is 16 residues. Germline trimming cut 5 bases from V and 1 base from J; bases unmatched to any gene: 4.

The J gene is TRBJ2-1, the V gene TRBV7-8; 8 bases match TRBD1. This CDR3 has 14 amino acids. The V gene end was trimmed by 10 bases and the J gene end by 7 bases; junction bases not matched to a gene: 12. Germline CDR1 reads SGHVS; CDR2 reads FQNEAQ. CDR3: CATAARGRPNEQFF. CDR3 DNA sequence: TGTGCCACCGCAGCCAGGGGGCGTCCGAATGAGCAGTTCTTC.

This rearrangement joins TRBV4-3 to TRBJ2-7; TRBD2 aligns across 8 bases. This CDR3 contains 18 residues. V lost 0 bases to trimming and J lost 2 bases; unmatched junction nucleotides: 12. Germline V gene sequence: CDR1 LGHNA, CDR2 YSLEER. Written as DNA, the CDR3 is TGCGCCAGCAGCCAAGATCGGGCTAGCGGGTTCCGGGCCTACGAGCAGTACTTC. Its protein is CASSQDRASGFRAYEQYF.

The chain couples TRBV23-1 to TRBJ2-1, with 8 bases that match TRBD2. TRBV23-1 is assigned to the ORF class and has an uncertain function. The J segment lost 2 bases and the V segment lost 0 bases, leaving 15 bases of the junction unmatched. The CDR3 extends over 20 amino acids. CDR3 sequence (DNA): TGCGCCAGCAGTCAATCCCCGGGACTAGTATCGTTTCAGGCCTACAATGAGCAGTTCTTC. This sequence encodes CASSQSPGLVSFQAYNEQFF.

This chain uses TRBV5-1 with TRBJ2-1; 8 positions match TRBD1. From germline, CDR1 is SGHRS and CDR2 YFSETQ. The junction had 8 bases not matched to a gene; V was cut back by 2 bases and J by 4 bases. The CDR3 loop spans 16 amino acids. The chain's CDR3 is CASSLPDRVLYNEQFF. The CDR3 region has the DNA TGCGCCAGCAGCTTACCGGACAGGGTCCTATACAATGAGCAGTTCTTC.

This clone came up once. This sequence joins TRBV27 and TRBJ2-3, with 12 positions matching TRBD1. V trimming: 6 bases; J trimming: 4 bases; junction bases outside the gene matches: 5. The CDR3 has 15 residues. From germline, CDR1 is MNHEY and CDR2 SMNVEV (reference sequence). This chain's CDR3 is CASRAGQGASDTQYF. The CDR3, as DNA: TGTGCCAGCAGGGCGGGACAGGGGGCTTCAGATACGCAGTATTTT.

The genes are TRBV7-2 and TRBJ2-3, with 8 bases fitting TRBD2. The CDR3 has 15 amino acids. V was pared by 5 bases and J by 1 base, with 5 bases of the junction left unmatched. CDR1 SGHTA and CDR2 FQGNSA come from the germline V gene. The CDR3 loop reads CASSHRLARTDTQYF. Written as DNA, the CDR3 is TGTGCCAGCAGCCACAGACTAGCGCGCACAGATACGCAGTATTTT.

The chain is built from TRBV7-3 and TRBJ2-6; TRBD1 or TRBD2 may be the D gene (6 bases each). CDR1 SGHTA and CDR2 FQGTGA come from the germline V gene. The CDR3 runs to 19 residues. V lost 5 bases and J lost 0, with 20 bases in between. The chain's CDR3 is CASSPQIGGTSSGANVLTF. The CDR3 DNA is TGTGCCAGCAGCCCCCAGATCGGGGGCACAAGCTCTGGGGCCAACGTCCTGACTTTC.

J is TRBJ2-1 and V is TRBV7-2; 9 bases align to TRBD2. CDR3 size: 19 residues. Germline lookup yields CDR1 SGHTA and CDR2 FQGNSA. J lost 8 bases, V lost 1 base, and 18 bases had no gene match. The CDR3 DNA is TGTGCCAGCAGCTTAGGTGTGGTTAGCGGGAGCACTACGGTTTATGAGCAGTTCTTC. It translates to CASSLGVVSGSTTVYEQFF.

CDR3 residues: CASSVRQIYNEQFF. The CDR3 DNA follows: TGTGCCAGCAGCGTACGGCAGATTTACAATGAGCAGTTCTTC. This chain uses TRBV9 with TRBJ2-1; D gene uncertain. The germline gives CDR1 SGDLS, CDR2 YYNGEE. V dropped 1 base and J dropped 4 bases, with 9 bases sitting between them. This CDR3 contains 14 residues.

The chain employs TRBV27 and TRBJ1-1; 10 nucleotides line up with TRBD1. The length of the CDR3 is 17 residues. Losses at the gene ends were 5 bases for V and 1 base for J; bases not matched to a gene: 10. CDR1 is MNHEY, CDR2 SMNVEV, per germline (reference sequence). Here the CDR3 DNA reads TGTGCCAGCAGTCTCTGGGACAGGGGTTCTGGGAACACTGAAGCTTTCTTT. It is translated as CASSLWDRGSGNTEAFF.

The CDR3 spells CATSGTRQSPTSTDTQYF. In DNA, the CDR3 is TGTGCCACCAGCGGCACACGTCAGAGTCCGACTAGCACAGATACGCAGTATTTT. This chain joins TRBV15 and TRBJ2-3, with unresolved D. V lost 5 bases to trimming and J lost 0 bases, with 21 bases between them. Per the germline V gene, CDR1 is LNHNV and CDR2 is YYDKDF (reference sequence). This CDR3 region has 18 residues.